The sample holds many counts of the clone carrying this T cell receptor beta chain. Its cognate antigen is unknown. Roughly 10 milliliters of peripheral blood were drawn from each donor into EDTA-treated tubes. The sample comes from a study of blood T cells in healthy people across ages. Findings of the study overall: The unknown donor CMV status may have confounded expanded clonotype changes.

Primers used in a second PCR of roughly 6 to 12 cycles were a sample-barcoded 5' primer and a J-beta primer mix. Unique molecular identifiers of 12 random nucleotides labeled each cDNA. In TCRdb, the 5' RACE reads were re-called with MiXCR into one record per CDR3 protein. Of about 1 million distinct CDR3 sequences in the sample, under 30% were seen once. Separately, the same data were catalogued under a study of T cells of mothers and their children. As reported in that work: The people who donated were three healthy Caucasian mothers and their six children.

The material sequenced was blood. This TCR came from a girl aged 2-10 years in good health.

The CDR3 DNA is TGTGCCAGCAGCCAAAGCGTTAGCGGGAACCAAGAGACCCAGTACTTC. Amino acid sequence: CASSQSVSGNQETQYF. The genes are TRBV7-9 and TRBJ2-5, with TRBD2 matching over 8 bases. The CDR3 consists of 16 residues. Losses at the gene ends were 5 bases for V and 0 bases for J; bases not matched to a gene: 8. Germline V gene lookup returns CDR1 SEHNR and CDR2 FQNEAQ (reference sequence).